Listed below are T cell receptor beta chains from one sample, sequenced in a study of cytomegalovirus exposure and HLA in healthy donors. Method: immunoSEQ multiplex PCR; TCRdb's copy keeps in-frame clones and lacks some. Here the sample spans under 150,000 clones, around three quarters being singletons. Sample: PBMCs. The receptors stem from a man aged 35 to 55 in good health and CMV-seronegative. Each CDR3 is given with its conserved first and last residue. The D gene is left open where the match is weak. Clone size, where shown, is once, few, many, or a class for clones that have expanded.

TRBV5-1	NA	NA	TRBJ2-2	TGCGCCAGCAGCCGGGATGCCCCCGGGACAACGAACACCGGGGAGCTGTTTTTT	CASSRDAPGTTNTGELFF
TRBV11-3	TRBD1	NA	TRBJ2-1	TGTGCCAGCAGCAACCGACAGGGGAATGAGCAGTTCTTC	CASSNRQGNEQFF
TRBV9	NA	NA	TRBJ1-2	TGTGCCAGCAGCGCCGGGGAATTC	CASSAGEF
TRBV15	NA	NA	TRBJ1-2	TGTGCCACCAGCAGAGGAACGGGGAACTATGGCTACACCTTC	CATSRGTGNYGYTF
TRBV19	TRBD1	once	TRBJ2-2	TGTGCCAGTAGCACGACAGGGTTGGTCGGGGAGCTGTTTTTT	CASSTTGLVGELFF
TRBV28	TRBD2	NA	TRBJ2-1	TGTGCCAGCAGTCCCCACACGACTAGCGGGAGCCATGAGCAGTTCTTC	CASSPHTTSGSHEQFF
TRBV2	NA	NA	TRBJ2-2	TGTGCCAGCAGTGTAGAAACGGTAAACACCGGGGAGCTGTTTTTT	CASSVETVNTGELFF
TRBV19	NA	NA	TRBJ2-1	TGTGCCAGTAGTATGTTCCGGAGCTCCTACAATGAGCAGTTCTTC	CASSMFRSSYNEQFF
TRBV2	TRBD1	NA	TRBJ2-1	TGTGCCAGCAGCGCAACAGGGGGCGCCAACAATGAGCAGTTCTTC	CASSATGGANNEQFF
TRBV6-5	TRBD1	NA	TRBJ2-2	TGTGCCAGCAGCAACAGGGGGCCTGGCACCGGGGAGCTGTTTTTT	CASSNRGPGTGELFF
TRBV28	NA	NA	TRBJ1-5	TGTGCCAGCAGTTCTGATACAGGGCCTCTTAGCAATCAGCCCCAGAATTTT	CASSSDTGPLSNQPQNF
TRBV6-5	TRBD1	NA	TRBJ1-5	TGTGCCAGCAGTTCGCGGGACAGGGGGCTTCAGCCCCAGCATTTT	CASSSRDRGLQPQHF
TRBV7-6	NA	NA	TRBJ2-1	TGTGCCAGCAGCCTCTCTTACAGCTTGTTATTGAGTGAGCAGTTCTTC	CASSLSYSLLLSEQFF
TRBV9	NA	few	TRBJ2-2	TGTGCCAGCAGCGTATCGGGACTGCCGAACACCGGGGAGCTGTTTTTT	CASSVSGLPNTGELFF
TRBV23-1	TRBD1	NA	TRBJ1-3	TGCGCCAGCAGTCAAACCGGGACAGGGGGCTTAAACTCTGGAAACACCATATATTTT	CASSQTGTGGLNSGNTIYF
TRBV6-5	TRBD1	NA	TRBJ1-1	TGTGCCAGCAGTTACTCAACAGGGGCTGCGGACACTGAAGCTTTCTTT	CASSYSTGAADTEAFF
TRBV5-6	TRBD1	NA	TRBJ2-3	TGTGCCAGCAGCTTGGTGGACAGGGTGGGAGATACGCAGTATTTT	CASSLVDRVGDTQYF
TRBV7-8	TRBD2	NA	TRBJ2-5	TGTGCCAGCAGCCCCCGGCTAGCGGGAGGCCCAATCGTGTACTTC	CASSPRLAGGPIVYF
TRBV13	TRBD2	NA	TRBJ2-3	TGTGCCAGCAGCTCCCCCTTAGCGGGGGGGTGGGCAGATACGCAGTATTTT	CASSSPLAGGWADTQYF
TRBV7-9	TRBD2	once	TRBJ2-2	TGTGCCAGCAGCTTACAAGCGGGGGGGCCGTCGGGGGAGCTGTTTTTT	CASSLQAGGPSGELFF
TRBV28	NA	few	TRBJ2-7	TGTGCCAGCAGGGCTAGCGCGTCCTACGAGCAGTACTTC	CASRASASYEQYF
TRBV5-1	TRBD1	NA	TRBJ1-2	TGCGCCAGCAGCCCGGGGGACAGGATCCACTCGGGCTACACCTTC	CASSPGDRIHSGYTF
TRBV10-3	TRBD2	NA	TRBJ2-1	TGTGCCATCAGTGAGTCTCCTATAATGCGGGGGTTCTACAATGAGCAGTTCTTC	CAISESPIMRGFYNEQFF
TRBV28	NA	few	TRBJ1-1	TGTGCCAGCACCCAGGTACAGGGAAGACTCCTGCTTGAAGCTTTCTTT	CASTQVQGRLLLEAFF
TRBV10-3	NA	NA	TRBJ1-5	TGTGCCACCGACCGGGGGGAAAGTAGCAATCAGCCCCAGCATTTT	CATDRGESSNQPQHF
TRBV9	TRBD2	NA	TRBJ2-7	TGTGCCAGCAGTCCGACGGGACTAGCAGCCTACGAGCAGTACTTC	CASSPTGLAAYEQYF
TRBV5-1	TRBD1	NA	TRBJ1-1	TGCGCCAGCAGCTTGGGGGGCAGGGGGCTGGCTGAAGCTTTCTTT	CASSLGGRGLAEAFF
TRBV4-2	TRBD1	few	TRBJ2-1	TGTGCCAGCAGGCACTCCCGGACAGGGGACTACAATGAGCAGTTCTTC	CASRHSRTGDYNEQFF
TRBV7-9	TRBD1	NA	TRBJ1-2	TGTGCCAGCACCCAGGGGGCGTATGGCTACACCTTC	CASTQGAYGYTF
TRBV5-1	NA	NA	TRBJ2-6	TGCGCCAGCAGCTATGGGCAATCCGGGAGCTCTGGGGCCAACGTCCTGACTTTC	CASSYGQSGSSGANVLTF
TRBV5-5	NA	NA	TRBJ2-2	TGTGCCAGCAGCTACGGGAACACCGGGGAGCTGTTTTTT	CASSYGNTGELFF
TRBV14	NA	NA	TRBJ1-1	TGTGCCAGCAGCCAAGCCTATACCGGGACAACTTGGGCGAACACTGAAGCTTTCTTT	CASSQAYTGTTWANTEAFF
TRBV2	NA	NA	TRBJ1-5	TGTGCCAGCAGTGCGCCGGGACACCTCAATCAGCCCCAGCATTTT	CASSAPGHLNQPQHF
TRBV5-1	TRBD2	NA	TRBJ2-5	TGCGCCAGCAGCTTGAATAACGCGGGAGCCCAAGAGACCCAGTACTTC	CASSLNNAGAQETQYF
TRBV28	NA	NA	TRBJ2-6	TGTGCCAGCAGCCAAGGGAGCTCTGGGGCCAACGTCCTGACTTTC	CASSQGSSGANVLTF
TRBV27	TRBD2	NA	TRBJ2-3	TGTGCCAGCGGACTAGCCGGCACAGATACGCAGTATTTT	CASGLAGTDTQYF
TRBV9	NA	few	TRBJ2-7	TGTGCCAGCAGCGTACAAGGTGACACCTTCTACGAGCAGTACTTC	CASSVQGDTFYEQYF
TRBV7-9	TRBD2	NA	TRBJ2-1	TGTGCCAGCAGCTTAGGCGGGAGGTCCTACAATGAGCAGTTCTTC	CASSLGGRSYNEQFF
TRBV5-1	TRBD2	NA	TRBJ2-3	TGCGCCAGCAGTAATCTAGCGGGAGATACGCAGTATTTT	CASSNLAGDTQYF